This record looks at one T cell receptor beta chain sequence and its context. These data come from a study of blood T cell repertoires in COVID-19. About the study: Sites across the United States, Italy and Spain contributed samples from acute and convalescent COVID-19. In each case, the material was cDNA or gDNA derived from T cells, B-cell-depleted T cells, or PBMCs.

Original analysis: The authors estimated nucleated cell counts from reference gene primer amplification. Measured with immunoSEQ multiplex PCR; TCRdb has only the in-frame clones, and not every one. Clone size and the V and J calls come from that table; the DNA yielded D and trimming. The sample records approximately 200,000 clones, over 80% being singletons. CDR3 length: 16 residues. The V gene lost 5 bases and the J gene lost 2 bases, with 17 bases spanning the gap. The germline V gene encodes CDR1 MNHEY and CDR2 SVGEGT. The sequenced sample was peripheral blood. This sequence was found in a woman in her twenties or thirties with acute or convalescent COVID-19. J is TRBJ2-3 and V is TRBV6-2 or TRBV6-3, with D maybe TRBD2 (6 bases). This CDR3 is CASSSHGGPNTDTQYF. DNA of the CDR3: TGTGCCAGCAGTAGCCACGGGGGACCAAACACAGATACGCAGTATTTT.